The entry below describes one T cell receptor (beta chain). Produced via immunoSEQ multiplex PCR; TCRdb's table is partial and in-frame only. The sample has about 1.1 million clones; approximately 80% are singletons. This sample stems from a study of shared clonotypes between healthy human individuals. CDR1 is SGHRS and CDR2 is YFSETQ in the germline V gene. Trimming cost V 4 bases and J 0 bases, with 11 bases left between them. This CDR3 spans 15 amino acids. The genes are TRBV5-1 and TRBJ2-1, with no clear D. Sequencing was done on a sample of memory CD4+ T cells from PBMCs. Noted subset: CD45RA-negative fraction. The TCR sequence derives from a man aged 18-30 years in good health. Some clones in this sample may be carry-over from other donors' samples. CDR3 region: CASSLHKGSYNEQFF. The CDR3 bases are TGCGCCAGCAGCCTCCACAAAGGCTCCTACAATGAGCAGTTCTTC.